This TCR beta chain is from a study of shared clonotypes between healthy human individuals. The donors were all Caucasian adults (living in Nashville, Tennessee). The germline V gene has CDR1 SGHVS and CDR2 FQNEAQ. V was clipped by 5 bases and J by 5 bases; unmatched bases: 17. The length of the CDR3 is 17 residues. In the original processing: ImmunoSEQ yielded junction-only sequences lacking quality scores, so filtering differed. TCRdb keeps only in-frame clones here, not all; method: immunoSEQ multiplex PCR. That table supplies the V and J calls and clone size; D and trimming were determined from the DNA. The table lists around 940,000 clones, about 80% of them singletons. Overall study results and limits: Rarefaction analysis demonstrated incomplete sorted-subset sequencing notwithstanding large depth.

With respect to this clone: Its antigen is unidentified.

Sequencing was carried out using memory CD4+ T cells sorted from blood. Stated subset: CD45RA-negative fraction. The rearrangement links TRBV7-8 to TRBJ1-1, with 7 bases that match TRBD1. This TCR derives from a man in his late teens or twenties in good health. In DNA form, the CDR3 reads TGTGCCAGCAGCCCGTTACTGACAGGGCCGGTGGGGACTGAAGCTTTCTTT. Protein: CASSPLLTGPVGTEAFF.